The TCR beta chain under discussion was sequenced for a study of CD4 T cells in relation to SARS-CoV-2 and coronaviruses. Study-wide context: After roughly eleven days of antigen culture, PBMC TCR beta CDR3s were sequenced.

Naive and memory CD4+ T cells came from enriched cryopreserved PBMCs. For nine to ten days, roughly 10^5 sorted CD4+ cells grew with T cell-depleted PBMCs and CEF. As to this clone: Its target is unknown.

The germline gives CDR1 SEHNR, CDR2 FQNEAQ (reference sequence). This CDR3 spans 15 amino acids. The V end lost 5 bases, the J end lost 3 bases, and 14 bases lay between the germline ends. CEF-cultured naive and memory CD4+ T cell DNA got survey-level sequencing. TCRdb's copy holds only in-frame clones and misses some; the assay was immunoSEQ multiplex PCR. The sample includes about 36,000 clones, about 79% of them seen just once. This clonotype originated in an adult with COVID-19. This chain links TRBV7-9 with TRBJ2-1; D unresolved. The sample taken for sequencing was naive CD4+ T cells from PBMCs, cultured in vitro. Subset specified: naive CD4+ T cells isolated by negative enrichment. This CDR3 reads CASSLSRPIYNEQFF. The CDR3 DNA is TGTGCCAGCAGCCTGTCACGACCTATCTACAATGAGCAGTTCTTC.